These T cell receptor beta chains were read from a single sample in a study of CD8 T cells in Susac syndrome. TCRdb fed the immunoSEQ multiplex PCR reads into MiXCR, producing one record per CDR3 protein. The sample yields more than 100,000 distinct CDR3 sequences, about 93% seen once. The specimen was CD8+ T cells from PBMCs. All receptors derive from a human donor with Susac syndrome. Each CDR3 is given with its conserved first and last residue. The D gene is left open where the match is weak. Part of the rows lack a size; the others show once, few, many or a class for expanded clones.

V gene: TRBV20-1; D gene: TRBD1; clone size: .; J gene: TRBJ2-3; CDR3 protein: CSARVQGARADTQYF; CDR3 DNA: TGCAGTGCTAGAGTACAGGGGGCGCGCGCAGATACGCAGTATTTT
V gene: TRBV27; D gene: TRBD1; clone size: .; J gene: TRBJ2-3; CDR3 protein: CASTSDRVGADTQFF; CDR3 DNA: TGTGCCAGCACCTCGGACAGGGTGGGCGCAGATACGCAGTTTTTT
V gene: TRBV12-3/TRBV12-4; D gene: .; clone size: once; J gene: TRBJ2-2; CDR3 protein: CASSQDFGELFF; CDR3 DNA: TGTGCCAGCAGCCAGGATTTCGGGGAGCTGTTTTTT
V gene: TRBV13; D gene: TRBD2; clone size: .; J gene: TRBJ2-4; CDR3 protein: CASGSGGTNIQYF; CDR3 DNA: TGTGCCAGCGGTAGCGGGGGAACAAACATTCAGTACTTC
V gene: TRBV11-2; D gene: TRBD2; clone size: .; J gene: TRBJ2-7; CDR3 protein: CASSLGGLAGYEQYF; CDR3 DNA: TGTGCCAGCAGCTTAGGTGGACTAGCGGGATACGAGCAGTACTTC
V gene: TRBV30; D gene: TRBD1; clone size: .; J gene: TRBJ1-5; CDR3 protein: CAWSVRSGGVYQPQHF; CDR3 DNA: TGTGCCTGGAGTGTACGGTCAGGGGGGGTATACCAGCCCCAGCATTTT
V gene: TRBV30; D gene: .; clone size: .; J gene: TRBJ2-7; CDR3 protein: CAWSVLSGEQYF; CDR3 DNA: TGTGCCTGGAGTGTACTAAGTGGGGAGCAGTACTTC
V gene: TRBV7-9; D gene: .; clone size: .; J gene: TRBJ2-1; CDR3 protein: CASSFKGDEQFF; CDR3 DNA: TGTGCCAGCAGCTTTAAGGGCGATGAGCAGTTCTTC
V gene: TRBV29-1; D gene: .; clone size: .; J gene: TRBJ2-2; CDR3 protein: CSVFSYGVSGELFF; CDR3 DNA: TGCAGCGTTTTCTCGTATGGGGTATCCGGGGAGCTGTTTTTT
V gene: TRBV14; D gene: .; clone size: .; J gene: TRBJ2-5; CDR3 protein: CASNPQETQYF; CDR3 DNA: TGTGCCAGCAACCCGCAAGAGACCCAGTACTTC
V gene: TRBV6-2/TRBV6-3; D gene: .; clone size: .; J gene: TRBJ1-1; CDR3 protein: CASSRPRDWGTEAFF; CDR3 DNA: TGTGCCAGCAGTCGCCCCCGGGACTGGGGCACTGAAGCTTTCTTT
V gene: TRBV7-7; D gene: .; clone size: .; J gene: TRBJ2-5; CDR3 protein: CASSPQRAQYF; CDR3 DNA: TGTGCCAGCAGCCCTCAGAGGGCCCAGTACTTC